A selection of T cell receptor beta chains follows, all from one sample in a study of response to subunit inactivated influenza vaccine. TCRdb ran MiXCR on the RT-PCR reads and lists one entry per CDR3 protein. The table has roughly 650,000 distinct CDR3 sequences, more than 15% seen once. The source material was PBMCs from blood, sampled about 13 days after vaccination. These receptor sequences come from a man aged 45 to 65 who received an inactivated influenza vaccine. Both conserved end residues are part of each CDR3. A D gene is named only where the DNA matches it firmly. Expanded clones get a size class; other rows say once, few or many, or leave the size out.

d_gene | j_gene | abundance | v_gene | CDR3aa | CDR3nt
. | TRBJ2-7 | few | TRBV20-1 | CSARAGSGSYEQYF | TGCAGTGCTAGGGCGGGTAGCGGCTCCTACGAGCAGTACTTC
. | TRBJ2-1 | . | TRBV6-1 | CASSPGLLISNEQFF | TGTGCCAGCAGTCCGGGACTCCTCATCAGCAATGAGCAGTTCTTC
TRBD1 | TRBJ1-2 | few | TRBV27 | CASRIRGRANYGYTF | TGTGCCAGCAGAATTAGGGGGCGGGCTAACTATGGCTACACCTTC
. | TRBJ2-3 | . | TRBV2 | CASSGEQVTYNTQYF | TGTGCCAGCAGTGGAGAGCAGGTCACTTACAATACGCAGTATTTT
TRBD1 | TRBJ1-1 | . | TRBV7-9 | CASSLFYGDRNTEAFF | TGTGCCAGCAGCTTATTTTATGGGGACAGGAACACTGAAGCTTTCTTT
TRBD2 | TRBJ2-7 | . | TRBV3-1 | CASSQDGLAGFYEQYF | TGTGCCAGCAGCCAAGATGGGCTAGCGGGGTTCTACGAGCAGTACTTC
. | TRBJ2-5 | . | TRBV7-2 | CASSRDRFGETQYF | TGTGCCAGCAGCCGGGACCGTTTCGGAGAGACCCAGTACTTC
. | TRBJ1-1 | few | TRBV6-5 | CASSYGLMNTEAFF | TGTGCCAGCAGTTACGGATTAATGAACACTGAAGCTTTCTTT
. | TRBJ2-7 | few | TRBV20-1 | CSARIARVSSYEQYF | TGCAGTGCCAGAATAGCTAGGGTAAGCTCCTACGAGCAGTACTTC
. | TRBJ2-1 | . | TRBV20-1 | CSAPSPDTYNEQFF | TGCAGTGCCCCCTCCCCAGACACTTACAATGAGCAGTTCTTC
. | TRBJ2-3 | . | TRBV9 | CASSVGGGLLHTDTQYF | TGTGCCAGCAGCGTAGGGGGAGGACTACTCCACACAGATACGCAGTATTTT
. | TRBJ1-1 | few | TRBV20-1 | CSASKGDTEAFF | TGCAGTGCTAGCAAAGGGGACACTGAAGCTTTCTTT
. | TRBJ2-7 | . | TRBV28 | CASSGSGTARYEQYF | TGTGCCAGCAGTGGTAGCGGAACAGCACGTTACGAGCAGTACTTC
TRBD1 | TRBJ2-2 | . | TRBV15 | CATSKGQGNTGELFF | TGTGCCACCAGCAAGGGACAGGGAAACACCGGGGAGCTGTTTTTT
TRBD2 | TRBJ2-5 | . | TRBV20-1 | CSGRGGPTTETQYF | TGCAGTGGACGGGGGGGGCCCACGACGGAGACCCAGTACTTC
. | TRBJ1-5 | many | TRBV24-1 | CATSDSRTGTSYQPQHF | TGTGCCACCAGTGATTCCCGTACCGGGACAAGCTATCAGCCCCAGCATTTT
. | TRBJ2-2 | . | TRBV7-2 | CASSYGPGTGELFF | TGTGCCAGCAGCTATGGACCGGGCACCGGGGAGCTGTTTTTT
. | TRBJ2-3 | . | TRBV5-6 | CASSPVSGQSTDTQYF | TGTGCCAGCAGCCCCGTATCTGGGCAAAGCACAGATACGCAGTATTTT